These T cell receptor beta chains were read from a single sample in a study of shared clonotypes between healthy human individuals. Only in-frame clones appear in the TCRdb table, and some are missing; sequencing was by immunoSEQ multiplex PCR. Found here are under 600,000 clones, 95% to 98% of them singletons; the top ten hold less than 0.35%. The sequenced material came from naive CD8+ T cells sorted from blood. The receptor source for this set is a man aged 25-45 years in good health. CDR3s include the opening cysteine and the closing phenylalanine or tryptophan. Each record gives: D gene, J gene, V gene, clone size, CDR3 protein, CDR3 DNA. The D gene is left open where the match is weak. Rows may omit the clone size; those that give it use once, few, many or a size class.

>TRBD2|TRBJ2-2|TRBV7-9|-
CASTWGRATGELFF
TGTGCCAGCACCTGGGGGAGGGCAACCGGGGAGCTGTTTTTT
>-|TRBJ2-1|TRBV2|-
CASRFGFTANEQFF
TGTGCCAGCAGATTCGGGTTTACGGCCAATGAGCAGTTCTTC
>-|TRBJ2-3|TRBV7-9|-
CASSLVPSGTDTQYF
TGTGCCAGCAGCTTAGTTCCTAGCGGCACAGATACGCAGTATTTT
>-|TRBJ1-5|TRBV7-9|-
CASSFGSNQPQHF
TGTGCCAGCAGCTTTGGGAGCAATCAGCCCCAGCATTTT
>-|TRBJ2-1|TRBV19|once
CASSPSSGPSYNEQFF
TGTGCCAGTAGTCCGTCTTCGGGCCCCTCCTACAATGAGCAGTTCTTC
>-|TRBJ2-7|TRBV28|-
CASSFRGDEQYF
TGTGCCAGCAGTTTTAGGGGAGACGAGCAGTACTTC
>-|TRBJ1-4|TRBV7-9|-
CASSGPGTTNEKLFF
TGTGCCAGCAGCGGCCCGGGCACGACTAATGAAAAACTGTTTTTT
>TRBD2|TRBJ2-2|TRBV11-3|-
CASSPRISGANTGELFF
TGTGCCAGCAGCCCACGAATTAGCGGGGCGAACACCGGGGAGCTGTTTTTT
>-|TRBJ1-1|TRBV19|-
CASGETRGTEAFF
TGTGCCAGCGGGGAGACCCGGGGCACTGAAGCTTTCTTT
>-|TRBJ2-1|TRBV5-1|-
CASSLFINEQFF
TGCGCCAGCAGCTTGTTCATCAATGAGCAGTTCTTC
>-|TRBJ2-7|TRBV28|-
CATSLGFDYEQYF
TGTGCCACCAGTTTGGGTTTTGACTACGAGCAGTACTTC
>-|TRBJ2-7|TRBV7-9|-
CASSSSTVYEQYF
TGTGCCAGCAGCTCTTCCACAGTTTACGAGCAGTACTTC
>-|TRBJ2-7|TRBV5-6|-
CASSLGARSYEQYF
TGTGCCAGCAGCTTGGGCGCTAGATCCTACGAGCAGTACTTC
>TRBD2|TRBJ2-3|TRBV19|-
CASNSPLRESADTQYF
TGTGCCAGTAATTCCCCTTTGCGGGAGAGCGCGGATACGCAGTATTTT
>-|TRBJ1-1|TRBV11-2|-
CASSLESGMNTEAFF
TGTGCCAGCAGCTTAGAGTCTGGGATGAACACTGAAGCTTTCTTT
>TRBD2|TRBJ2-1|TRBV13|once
CASSLLAGPYNEQFF
TGTGCCAGCAGCCTACTAGCGGGACCTTACAATGAGCAGTTCTTC
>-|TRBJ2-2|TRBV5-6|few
CASSVLEELPGELFF
TGTGCCAGCAGCGTACTCGAGGAGCTGCCCGGGGAGCTGTTTTTT